This T cell receptor beta chain was sequenced during a study of monozygotic twins with cystic fibrosis. As for this clone: The antigen is unknown.

The method was immunoSEQ multiplex PCR; TCRdb's version includes in-frame clones alone and lacks a portion of them. The profile shows some 32,000 clones, just over 95% of them singletons. Overall study findings and caveats: In 13 of 16 pairs, V gene usage was closest to the co-twin's. The repertoire was suggested to be naive-dominated, clonality median roughly 0.0089.

The clonotype comes from a girl aged 2 to 9 with cystic fibrosis. The specimen sequenced was blood.

The CDR3 nucleotides read TGTGCCAGCAGTGTACAGGGGGCGGGTGGCTACACCTTC. Protein sequence: CASSVQGAGGYTF. V is TRBV6-5 and J is TRBJ1-2; 9 bases agree with TRBD1. This CDR3 is 13 amino acids long. The V and J ends lost 5 bases and 7 bases, in that order; junction bases with no gene match: 5. CDR1 is MNHEY and CDR2 is SVGAGI in the germline V gene.